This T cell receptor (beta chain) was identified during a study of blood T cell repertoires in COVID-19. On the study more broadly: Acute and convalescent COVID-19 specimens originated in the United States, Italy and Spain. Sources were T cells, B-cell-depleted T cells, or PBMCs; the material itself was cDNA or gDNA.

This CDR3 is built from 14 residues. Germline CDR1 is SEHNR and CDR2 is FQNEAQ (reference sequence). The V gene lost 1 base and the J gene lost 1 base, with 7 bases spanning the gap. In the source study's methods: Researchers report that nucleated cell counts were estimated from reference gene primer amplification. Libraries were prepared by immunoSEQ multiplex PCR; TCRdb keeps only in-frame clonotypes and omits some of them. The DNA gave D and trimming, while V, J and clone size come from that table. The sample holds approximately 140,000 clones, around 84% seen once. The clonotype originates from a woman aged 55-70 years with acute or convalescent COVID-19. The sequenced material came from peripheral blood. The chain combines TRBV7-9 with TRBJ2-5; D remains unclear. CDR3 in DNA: TGTGCCAGCAGCTTAGGAGTAATCCAAGAGACCCAGTACTTC. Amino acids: CASSLGVIQETQYF. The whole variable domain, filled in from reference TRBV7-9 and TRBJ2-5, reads DTGVSQNPRHKITKRGQNVTFRCDPISEHNRLYWYRQTLGQGPEFLTYFQNEAQLEKSRLLSDRFSAERPKGSFSTLEIQRTEQGDSAMYLCASSLGVIQETQYFGPGTRLLVL.